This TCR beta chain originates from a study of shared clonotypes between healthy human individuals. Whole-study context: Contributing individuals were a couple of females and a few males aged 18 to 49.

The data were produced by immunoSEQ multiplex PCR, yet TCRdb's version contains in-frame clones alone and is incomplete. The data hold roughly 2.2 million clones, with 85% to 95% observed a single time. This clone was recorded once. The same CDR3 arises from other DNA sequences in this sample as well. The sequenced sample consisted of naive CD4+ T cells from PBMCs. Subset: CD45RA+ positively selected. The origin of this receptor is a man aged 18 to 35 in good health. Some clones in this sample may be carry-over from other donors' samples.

The CDR3 protein is CASSRGPSGANVLTF. The CDR3 bases are TGTGCCAGTAGTAGGGGGCCTTCTGGGGCCAACGTCCTGACTTTC. This chain joins TRBV19 and TRBJ2-6, with D possibly TRBD1 on 6 matching bases. The CDR3 totals 15 residues. V lost 4 bases, J lost 1 base, and 8 bases lay in between. Germline CDR1 LNHDA, CDR2 SQIVND (reference sequence).